This passage covers 10 T cell receptor beta chains from one sample sequenced in a study of CXCR3-negative and CXCR3-positive naive CD8 T cells. Study-wide results and limits: More hydrophobic TRB CDR3s were found in CXCR3-positive naive cells than in CXCR3-negative naive cells.

Their recognized antigens are unknown. Preparation of TRB cDNA libraries relied on 5' RACE carrying UMI labels. TCRdb processed the 5' RACE reads again and assigns one entry to each CDR3 protein, with no DNA. Its clone listing holds some 150,000 distinct CDR3 sequences. The sequenced sample consisted of naive CXCR3+ CD8+ T cells from blood. Noted subset: CD45RO-CCR7+CD27+CD95- naive CD8+ T cells expressing CXCR3 (TNR3+). The receptors were gathered from a human donor in good health. Some clones in this sample may be carry-over from other donors' samples.

The chain recombines TRBV28 with TRBJ2-3; TCRdb names TRBD1, which stays unverified in the absence of DNA. Germline CDR1 is MDHEN and CDR2 is SYDVKM. This CDR3 is built from 12 residues. CDR3 loop: CASIQGTDTQYF.

The chain employs TRBV29-1 and TRBJ2-1; TCRdb selects TRBD1, and the lack of DNA leaves this call unchecked. The V gene's germline CDR1 is SQVTM and CDR2 ANQGSEA. The CDR3 loop spans 15 amino acids. This chain's CDR3 is CSVNPRGVEVGEQFF.

The rearrangement links TRBV10-3 to TRBJ2-4; as DNA is missing, the TRBD1 call by TCRdb cannot be tested. The V gene's germline CDR1 is ENHRY and CDR2 SYGVKD. There are 13 residues in the CDR3. The CDR3 sequence: CAQGARAKNIQYF.

The chain is built from TRBV11-2 and TRBJ1-2. CDR1 is SGHAT, CDR2 FQNNGV, per germline. CDR3 length: 14 residues. The CDR3 sequence is CASSSEDHKVGYTF.

The chain recombines TRBV29-1 with TRBJ1-2. CDR1 SQVTM and CDR2 ANQGSEA come from the germline V gene. CDR3 length: 11 residues. CDR3 residues: CSVRDGYGYTF.

This chain uses TRBV7-2 with TRBJ2-7. This CDR3 is built from 15 residues. Germline CDR1 is SGHTA and CDR2 is FQGNSA. The CDR3 reads CASSFGSFKSYEQYF.

This chain links TRBV11-3 with TRBJ1-2. This CDR3 contains 13 residues. CDR1 and CDR2 (germline): SGHNT, YENEEA. The CDR3 sequence: CASSLVGNGGYTF.

The chain is built from TRBV14 and TRBJ2-2; the TRBD2 assignment by TCRdb is unverifiable without DNA. This CDR3 has 14 residues. The germline CDR1 and CDR2 sequences are SGHDN and FVKESK. The CDR3 loop is CASSQGLAVGELFF.

The gene calls are TRBV25-1 and TRBJ2-7. From germline, CDR1 is MGHDK and CDR2 SYGVNS. The CDR3 has 11 amino acids. CDR3 region: CASSASYEQYF.

The genes are TRBV30 and TRBJ2-7; TCRdb lists TRBD2, though no DNA is available to test this call. Per germline, CDR1 GTSNPN and CDR2 SVGIG (reference sequence). CDR3 length equals 13 residues. Here the CDR3 reads CAWSDDPAGEQYF.